The 9 T cell receptor beta chains below were found in one sample sequenced in a study of cytomegalovirus exposure and HLA in healthy donors. The PCR contained 60 Vbeta and 13 Jbeta primers. Method: immunoSEQ multiplex PCR; TCRdb's copy keeps in-frame clones and lacks some. Seen here are 100,000 or so clones, around 74% observed once, and the top ten hold around 10%. Source material: PBMCs. These receptors were collected from a man between 25 and 39 years old in good health and CMV-seropositive.

The chain links TRBV9 to TRBJ1-1; TRBD1 agrees at 10 bases. The trim removed 3 bases at V and 4 bases at J, leaving 3 bases unmatched. Germline-derived CDR1 and CDR2 are SGDLS and YYNGEE. The CDR3 sequence is 14 residues long. The CDR3 spells CASSAGTGATEAFF. The CDR3 nucleotides are TGTGCCAGCAGCGCCGGGACAGGGGCCACTGAAGCTTTCTTT.

The chain links TRBV9 to TRBJ2-1; D gene unclear. Per germline, CDR1 SGDLS and CDR2 YYNGEE. V was clipped by 0 bases and J by 8 bases, with 12 bases between them. This CDR3 contains 14 residues. The CDR3 DNA follows: TGTGCCAGCAGCGTAGAGGAGAGCGACCATGAGCAGTTCTTC. Its translation is CASSVEESDHEQFF.

The rearrangement uses TRBV28 and TRBJ1-2; 10 positions agree with TRBD1. Germline-derived CDR1 and CDR2 are MDHEN and SYDVKM. The CDR3 length is 15 residues. V lost 7 bases to trimming and J lost 2 bases; unmatched junction nucleotides: 7. CDR3 in DNA: TGTGCCAGCAATCCCGGGACAGGGGCCAACTATGGCTACACCTTC. This codes for CASNPGTGANYGYTF.

The chain combines TRBV28 with TRBJ2-3; 9 bases map to TRBD2. Germline V CDR1 and CDR2: MDHEN, SYDVKM. The length of the CDR3 is 16 residues. With 6 bases clipped from V and 1 base from J, the junction kept 8 bases outside the gene matches. CDR3 loop: CASSSSSGARTDTQYF. DNA for the CDR3: TGTGCCAGCAGCTCATCTAGCGGGGCCCGCACAGATACGCAGTATTTT.

V gene TRBV9 combines with J gene TRBJ2-3; D is uncertain. V was trimmed by 0 bases and J by 1 base, leaving 9 bases between them. The CDR3 extends over 15 amino acids. CDR1 and CDR2 (germline): SGDLS, YYNGEE. The CDR3 DNA reads TGTGCCAGCAGCGTAGCCGAACTCCGCACAGATACGCAGTATTTT. Its translation: CASSVAELRTDTQYF. The full variable domain, in which reference TRBV9 and TRBJ2-3 provide the parts outside the CDR3, is DSGVTQTPKHLITATGQRVTLRCSPRSGDLSVYWYQQSLDQGLQFLIQYYNGEERAKGNILERFSAQQFPDLHSELNLSSLELGDSALYFCASSVAELRTDTQYFGPGTRLTVL.

This chain uses TRBV6-1 with TRBJ1-5; D gene ambiguous. V was pared by 3 bases and J by 4 bases, with 7 bases between. There are 13 residues in the CDR3. Per germline, CDR1 MNHNS and CDR2 SASEGT. CDR3 loop: CASSDRPNQPQHF. CDR3 sequence (DNA): TGTGCCAGCAGTGACAGGCCTAATCAGCCCCAGCATTTT.

This chain connects TRBV13 to TRBJ2-3; 7 bases align to TRBD2. The CDR3 loop spans 17 amino acids. The V gene end was trimmed by 2 bases and the J gene end by 2 bases; junction bases not matched to a gene: 10. The germline CDR1 and CDR2 sequences are PRHDT and FYEKMQ (reference sequence). In DNA, the CDR3 is TGTGCCAGCAGCTTATCAGGAGCGGGGTCCCCCACAGATACGCAGTATTTT. Translation: CASSLSGAGSPTDTQYF.

The V gene is TRBV28, the J gene TRBJ2-7, with 8 bases identical to TRBD1. CDR1 and CDR2 from the germline V gene are MDHEN and SYDVKM. The CDR3 covers 18 residues. Trimming took 3 bases from V and 1 from J; bases not matched to a gene: 14. The CDR3 DNA reads TGTGCCAGCAGTTTTCCCGGACAGGGCCCTAAGGGATCCTACGAGCAGTACTTC. It translates to CASSFPGQGPKGSYEQYF.

The V call is TRBV19, the J call TRBJ1-5; no firm D call. V shed 6 bases and J shed 5 bases, with 14 bases lying between them. The germline gives CDR1 LNHDA, CDR2 SQIVND (reference sequence). The CDR3 is 14 residues long. The CDR3 bases are TGTGCCAGTAGCTCCCGACTGTGGGATCAGCCCCAGCATTTT. This translates into CASSSRLWDQPQHF.